These 24 T cell receptor beta chains came from one sample sequenced in a study of identical twins (dated by TCRdb to 2016 to 2017). Library preparation was by 5' RACE. Sequenced on an Illumina HiSeq 2000. TCRdb itself trimmed the public reads at Q25 with fastp, ran MiXCR and retained productive beta chains. Rows are unified per CDR3 protein, each entry keeping the most common DNA and genes. Recorded for this sample are about 260,000 distinct CDR3 sequences; roughly 7% of them occurred a single time. Approximately 3.7% of the sample belongs to the ten largest clones. A further study also used this sample, focusing on yellow fever vaccine responses in identical twins.

Specimen: memory (CD45RO+) T cells sorted from blood. The cell subset or site label here, explained by the study, means: CD45RO+ enriched T cells. Every receptor here comes from a woman in her late teens or twenties in good health.

This clonotype was seen more than once but under ten times. The chain carries TRBV20-1 and TRBJ2-1, with 13 bases aligning to TRBD2. The germline gives CDR1 DFQATT, CDR2 SNEGSKA (reference sequence). The V gene end was trimmed by 5 bases and the J gene end by 6 bases; junction bases not matched to a gene: 7. The length of the CDR3 is 15 residues. The DNA of the CDR3 is TGCAGTGCTGCCCGGACTAGCGGGAGAGTCAATGAGCAGTTCTTC. Encoded protein: CSAARTSGRVNEQFF.

The CDR3 reads CASTSANTGELFF. The CDR3 DNA reads TGTGCCAGCACCTCCGCGAACACCGGGGAGCTGTTTTTT. The J gene is TRBJ2-2, the V gene TRBV28, with D uncertain. Germline lookup yields CDR1 MDHEN and CDR2 SYDVKM. Between the trimmed V and J ends, which lost 7 bases and 0 bases, there was a span of 6 bases. The CDR3 has 13 residues. Drawing the rest from reference TRBV28 and TRBJ2-2, the complete variable domain is DVKVTQSSRYLVKRTGEKVFLECVQDMDHENMFWYRQDPGLGLRLIYFSYDVKMKEKGDIPEGYSVSREKKERFSLILESASTNQTSMYLCASTSANTGELFFGEGSRLTVL.

This clonotype was observed many times. The rearrangement links TRBV20-1 to TRBJ1-1; D is possibly TRBD1 (6 bases). Germline assignment: CDR1 DFQATT and CDR2 SNEGSKA (reference sequence). V lost 1 base and J 8 bases, leaving 14 bases between the germline ends. The CDR3 consists of 13 residues. The CDR3 reads CSARVGGQGEAFF. The DNA of the CDR3 is TGCAGTGCTAGAGTTGGAGGGCAGGGGGAAGCTTTCTTT.

The sample holds many counts of this clonotype. The chain joins TRBV5-1 to TRBJ1-6, with 8 bases that match TRBD1. Germline loops: CDR1 SGHRS, CDR2 YFSETQ. The CDR3 extends over 15 amino acids. V lost 4 bases and J lost 7; bases outside the gene matches: 7. The CDR3 DNA follows: TGCGCCAGCAGCCCGGGACAGGTGATCAATTCACCCCTCCACTTT. It is translated as CASSPGQVINSPLHF.

This clonotype showed up just a few times. V and J are TRBV24-1 and TRBJ2-5; 9 bases align to TRBD2. The V gene end was trimmed by 5 bases and the J gene end by 2 bases; junction bases not matched to a gene: 11. Germline V lookup: CDR1 KGHDR, CDR2 SFDVKD. The CDR3 covers 17 residues. This CDR3 is CATSGGTSRNEQETQYF. CDR3 DNA sequence: TGTGCCACCAGTGGGGGGACTAGCAGAAACGAACAAGAGACCCAGTACTTC.

The CDR3 nucleotides read TGCAGTGCTGCCTCTGGGGGGCCGAACACTGAAGCTTTCTTT. Its protein is CSAASGGPNTEAFF. J is TRBJ1-1 and V is TRBV20-1, with D perhaps TRBD1 (6 bases). CDR1 and CDR2 from the germline V gene are DFQATT and SNEGSKA (reference sequence). Trimming removed 5 bases at V and 1 base at J, with 14 bases between. This CDR3 comprises 14 residues.

This clonotype was detected only a few times. V and J are TRBV20-1 and TRBJ2-5, with TRBD2 matching 11 bases. Germline V gene lookup returns CDR1 DFQATT and CDR2 SNEGSKA (reference sequence). CDR3 length equals 17 residues. The CDR3, as DNA: TGCTGCGCTAACCCCGTGGATCTAGCGGGGGGATGGGAGACCCAGTACTTC. Protein: CCANPVDLAGGWETQYF.

This clonotype was observed at least ten times. The gene calls are TRBV5-1 and TRBJ2-7; D is perhaps TRBD1 or TRBD2 (5 bases each). Germline assignment: CDR1 SGHRS and CDR2 YFSETQ. Trimming stripped 0 bases from V and 7 bases from J, with 14 bases between. This CDR3 contains 14 residues. For the CDR3, the DNA is TGCGCCAGCAGCTTGGCCTGGGGAGCAGGGGAGCAGTACTTC. Residues: CASSLAWGAGEQYF.

CDR3 region: CASSLLGGPRGATQYF. The CDR3 bases are TGTGCCAGCAGTCTTCTGGGGGGGCCTAGAGGAGCTACGCAGTATTTT. The chain joins TRBV12-3 or TRBV12-4 to TRBJ2-3, with TRBD2 as a possible D gene (7 bases). V lost 5 bases, J lost 8 bases, and 23 bases lay in between. CDR3 length equals 16 residues.

The J gene is TRBJ2-2, the V gene TRBV6-1; no clear D gene. V dropped 3 bases and J dropped 5 bases, with 13 bases sitting between them. The CDR3 is 15 residues long. Germline CDR1 reads MNHNS; CDR2 reads SASEGT. The CDR3 DNA is TGTGCCAGCAGTGACCGCTGGGCCCTTACCGGGGAGCTGTTTTTT. Amino acid sequence: CASSDRWALTGELFF.

Ten or more counts support this clonotype. V usage is TRBV29-1 and J usage is TRBJ2-5; no reliable D call. This CDR3 spans 12 amino acids. Germline V gene data show CDR1 as SQVTM and CDR2 as ANQGSEA. Trimming left V 6 bases short and J 7 bases short, with 15 bases between. The CDR3, as DNA: TGCAGCGTAGAACAAGGATTTATGACCCAGTACTTC. Amino acids: CSVEQGFMTQYF. Full variable domain (remainder filled in from reference TRBV29-1 and TRBJ2-5): SAVISQKPSRDICQRGTSLTIQCQVDSQVTMMFWYRQQPGQSLTLIATANQGSEATYESGFVIDKFPISRPNLTFSTLTVSNMSPEDSSIYLCSVEQGFMTQYFGPGTRLLVL.

The chain has TRBV5-1 and TRBJ2-3; 10 bases are a match to TRBD1. This CDR3 is 16 amino acids long. Germline trimming cut 4 bases from V and 1 base from J; bases unmatched to any gene: 6. The germline V gene encodes CDR1 SGHRS and CDR2 YFSETQ. The CDR3 sequence: CASSPMTGGRTDTQYF. CDR3 in DNA: TGCGCCAGCAGCCCAATGACAGGGGGCCGCACAGATACGCAGTATTTT. Based on the CDR3 plus reference TRBV5-1 and TRBJ2-3, the full variable domain is KAGVTQTPRYLIKTRGQQVTLSCSPISGHRSVSWYQQTPGQGLQFLFEYFSETQRNKGNFPGRFSGRQFSNSRSEMNVSTLELGDSALYLCASSPMTGGRTDTQYFGPGTRLTVL.

This clonotype was seen at least ten times. V gene TRBV7-7 combines with J gene TRBJ1-4, with TRBD1 matching 11 bases. Germline CDR1 and CDR2: SSHAT and FNYEAQ (reference sequence). The CDR3 is 15 amino acids. Trimming took 5 bases from V and 4 from J; bases not matched to a gene: 3. The CDR3, as DNA: TGTGCCAGCAGCCAAGGGACAGGGGGTAATGAAAAACTGTTTTTT. This gives the protein CASSQGTGGNEKLFF.

The sample holds a few counts of this clonotype. V usage is TRBV21-1 and J usage is TRBJ2-7; the DNA was not used to check the table's D call, TRBD1. TRBV21-1 is a listed pseudogene. The CDR3 is 16 amino acids. The CDR3 reads CASSKDPQVMSYEQYV. The CDR3, as DNA: TGTGCCAGCAGCAAAGACCCCCAGGTTATGTCCTACGAGCAGTACGTC.

The chain joins TRBV29-1 to TRBJ2-7; 13 bases match TRBD2. The CDR3 has 17 residues. Germline V gives CDR1 SQVTM, CDR2 ANQGSEA. The V gene end was trimmed by 6 bases and the J gene end by 0 bases; junction bases not matched to a gene: 11. DNA of the CDR3: TGCAGCGTCGACGGACTAGCGGGAGCGGAAAACTCCTACGAGCAGTACTTC. Translating gives CSVDGLAGAENSYEQYF.

This clonotype was counted ten times or more. The chain combines TRBV24-1 with TRBJ2-1; a weak D match, TRBD2 (5 bases). The CDR3 has 15 residues. V was cut by 5 bases and J by 7 bases, with 17 bases left in between. Germline V gives CDR1 KGHDR, CDR2 SFDVKD. The CDR3 is CATSAPGLSGNEQFF. Here the CDR3 DNA reads TGTGCCACCAGTGCTCCGGGCCTCTCGGGGAATGAGCAGTTCTTC.

This clonotype was counted only a few times. The chain has TRBV7-2 and TRBJ1-2, with 9 nucleotides matching TRBD1. The V and J ends lost 5 bases and 8 bases, in that order; junction bases with no gene match: 12. Germline-derived CDR1 and CDR2 are SGHTA and FQGNSA. This CDR3 comprises 15 residues. The CDR3 nucleotides are TGTGCCAGCAGCCCCACCCAGGACAGGGGTTACGGCTACACCTTC. Its translation is CASSPTQDRGYGYTF.

This clonotype occurred a few times. This chain links TRBV7-7 with TRBJ2-1; TRBD1 matches 9 bases. Germline CDR1 reads SSHAT; CDR2 reads FNYEAQ (reference sequence). The CDR3 extends over 13 amino acids. V lost 3 bases, J lost 7 bases, and 1 base stayed unmatched. CDR3 DNA: TGTGCCAGCAGCTTCGGGACAGGGAATGAGCAGTTCTTC. Translation gives CASSFGTGNEQFF.

This clonotype came up a few times. The chain combines TRBV20-1 with TRBJ2-5; TRBD2 matches at 8 bases. Germline V lookup: CDR1 DFQATT, CDR2 SNEGSKA (reference sequence). This CDR3 is 15 amino acids long. The V segment lost 3 bases and the J segment 0 bases; nucleotides outside the gene matches: 6. Here the CDR3 DNA reads TGCAGTGCTAGGGTACTAGCGGAGTACCAAGAGACCCAGTACTTC. Translation gives CSARVLAEYQETQYF.

This clonotype has ten or more counts. The chain links TRBV14 to TRBJ2-7, with 10 bases that match TRBD2. The CDR3 is 13 residues long. The V gene end was trimmed by 1 base and the J gene end by 12 bases; junction bases not matched to a gene: 6. CDR1 is SGHDN, CDR2 FVKESK, per germline. The CDR3 loop reads CASSQGLAGEGYF. The CDR3 DNA reads TGTGCCAGCAGCCAAGGGCTAGCGGGAGAAGGGTACTTC.

The J gene is TRBJ1-1, the V gene TRBV12-3 or TRBV12-4; D ambiguous. The CDR3 runs to 11 residues. The V gene lost 3 bases and the J gene lost 4 bases, with 3 bases spanning the gap. The CDR3 nucleotides are TGTGCCAGCAGTTTCGTCACTGAAGCTTTCTTT. As protein: CASSFVTEAFF.

This clonotype was seen ten or more times. The rearrangement links TRBV4-1 to TRBJ1-2, with 10 bases matching TRBD1. Per the germline V gene, CDR1 is MGHRA and CDR2 is YSYEKL. V trimming: 3 bases; J trimming: 6 bases; junction bases outside the gene matches: 10. This CDR3 is 16 amino acids long. The CDR3 DNA follows: TGCGCCAGCAGCCACCCGGGACAGGGGTCTGGGAATGGCTACACCTTC. Translation gives CASSHPGQGSGNGYTF.

This clonotype has ten or more counts. J is TRBJ2-1 and V is TRBV5-1, with TRBD2 matching 7 bases. The germline gives CDR1 SGHRS, CDR2 YFSETQ. Trimming removed 5 bases from V and 6 bases from J; junction bases left unmatched: 11. The CDR3 sequence is 15 residues long. CDR3: CASRGGDQLGNEQFF. CDR3 in DNA: TGCGCCAGCAGGGGGGGGGATCAGTTAGGCAATGAGCAGTTCTTC.

A few counts support this clonotype. The chain carries TRBV10-1 and TRBJ1-4; TRBD1 matches at 9 bases. V gave up 9 bases and J gave up 5 bases; unmatched junction bases: 7. CDR1 WNHNN and CDR2 SYGVQD come from the germline V gene (reference sequence). CDR3 size: 14 residues. The CDR3 protein is CARIRGTGNEKLFF. The CDR3 nucleotides are TGCGCCAGGATCCGCGGGACAGGGAATGAAAAACTGTTTTTT.